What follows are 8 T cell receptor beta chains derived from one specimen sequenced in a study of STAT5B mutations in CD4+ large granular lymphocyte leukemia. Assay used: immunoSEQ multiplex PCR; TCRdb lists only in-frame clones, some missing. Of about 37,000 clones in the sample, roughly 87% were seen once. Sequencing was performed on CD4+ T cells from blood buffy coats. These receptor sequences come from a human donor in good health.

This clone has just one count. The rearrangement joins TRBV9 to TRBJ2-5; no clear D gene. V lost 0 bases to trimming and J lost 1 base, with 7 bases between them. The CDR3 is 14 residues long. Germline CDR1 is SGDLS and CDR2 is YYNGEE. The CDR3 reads CASSVEAVQETQYF. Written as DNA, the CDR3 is TGTGCCAGCAGCGTAGAGGCGGTCCAAGAGACCCAGTACTTC.

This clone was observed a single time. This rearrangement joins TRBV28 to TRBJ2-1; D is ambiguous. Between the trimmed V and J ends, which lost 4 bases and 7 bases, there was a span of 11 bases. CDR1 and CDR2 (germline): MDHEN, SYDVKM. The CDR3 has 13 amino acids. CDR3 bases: TGTGCCAGCAGTTGGAACGGTGGGAATGAGCAGTTCTTC. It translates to CASSWNGGNEQFF.

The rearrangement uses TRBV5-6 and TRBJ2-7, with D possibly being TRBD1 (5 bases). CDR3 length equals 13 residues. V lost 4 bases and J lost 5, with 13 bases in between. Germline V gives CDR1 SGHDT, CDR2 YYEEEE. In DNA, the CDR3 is TGTGCCAGCAGCCACGTTAGCAGGGACGAGCAGTACTTC. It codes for CASSHVSRDEQYF.

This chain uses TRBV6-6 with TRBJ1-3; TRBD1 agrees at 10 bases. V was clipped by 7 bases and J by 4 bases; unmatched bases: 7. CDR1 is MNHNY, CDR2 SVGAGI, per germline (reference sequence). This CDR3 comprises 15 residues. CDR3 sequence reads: CASTAGQGRGNTIYF. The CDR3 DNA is TGTGCCAGCACCGCGGGACAGGGGAGAGGAAACACCATATATTTT.

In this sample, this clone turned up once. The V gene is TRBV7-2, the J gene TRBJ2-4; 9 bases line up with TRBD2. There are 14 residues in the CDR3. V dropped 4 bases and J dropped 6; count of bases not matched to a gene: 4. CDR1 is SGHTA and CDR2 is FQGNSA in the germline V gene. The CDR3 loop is CASSSSGLANIQYF. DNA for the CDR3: TGTGCCAGCAGCTCTTCGGGACTAGCAAACATTCAGTACTTC.

Written as DNA, the CDR3 is TGCGCCAGCAGTGAGGTACAGGCCGCCCGGGAAAAACTGTTTTTT. Translated: CASSEVQAAREKLFF. The chain uses TRBV10-2 and TRBJ1-4; possibly TRBD1 for D (5 bases). The V end was cut by 2 bases, the J end by 8 bases, with 15 bases between. This CDR3 has 15 amino acids. Germline V lookup: CDR1 WSHSY, CDR2 SAAADI.

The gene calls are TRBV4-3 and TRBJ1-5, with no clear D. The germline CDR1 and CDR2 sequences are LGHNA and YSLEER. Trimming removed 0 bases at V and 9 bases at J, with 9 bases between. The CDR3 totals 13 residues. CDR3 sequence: CASSQDLGRPQHF. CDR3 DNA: TGCGCCAGCAGCCAAGATCTAGGGAGGCCCCAGCATTTT.

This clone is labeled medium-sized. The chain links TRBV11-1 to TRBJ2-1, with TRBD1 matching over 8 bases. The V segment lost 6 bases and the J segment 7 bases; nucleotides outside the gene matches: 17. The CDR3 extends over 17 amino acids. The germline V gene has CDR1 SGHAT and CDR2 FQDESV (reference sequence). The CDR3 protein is CASRHGDRLRTVNEQFF. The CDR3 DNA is TGTGCCAGCAGACATGGGGACAGGCTAAGGACAGTGAATGAGCAGTTCTTC.